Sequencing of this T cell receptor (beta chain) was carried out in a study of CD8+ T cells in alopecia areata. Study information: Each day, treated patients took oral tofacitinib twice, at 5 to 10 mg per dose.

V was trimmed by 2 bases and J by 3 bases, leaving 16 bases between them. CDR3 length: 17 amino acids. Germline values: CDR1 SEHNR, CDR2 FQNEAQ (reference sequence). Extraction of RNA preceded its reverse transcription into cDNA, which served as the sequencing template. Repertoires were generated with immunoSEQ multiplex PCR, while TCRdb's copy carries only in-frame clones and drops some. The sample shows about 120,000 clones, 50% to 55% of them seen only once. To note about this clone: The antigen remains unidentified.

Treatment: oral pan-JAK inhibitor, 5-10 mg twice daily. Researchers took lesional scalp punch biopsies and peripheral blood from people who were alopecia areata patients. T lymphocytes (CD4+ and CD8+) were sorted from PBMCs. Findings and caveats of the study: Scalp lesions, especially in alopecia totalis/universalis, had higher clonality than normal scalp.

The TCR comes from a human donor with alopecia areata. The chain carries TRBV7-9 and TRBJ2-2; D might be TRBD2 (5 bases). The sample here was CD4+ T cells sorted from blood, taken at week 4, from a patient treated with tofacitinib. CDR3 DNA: TGTGCCAGCAGCTTAATCCGGGATCTAACTGACACCGGGGAGCTGTTTTTT. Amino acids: CASSLIRDLTDTGELFF.